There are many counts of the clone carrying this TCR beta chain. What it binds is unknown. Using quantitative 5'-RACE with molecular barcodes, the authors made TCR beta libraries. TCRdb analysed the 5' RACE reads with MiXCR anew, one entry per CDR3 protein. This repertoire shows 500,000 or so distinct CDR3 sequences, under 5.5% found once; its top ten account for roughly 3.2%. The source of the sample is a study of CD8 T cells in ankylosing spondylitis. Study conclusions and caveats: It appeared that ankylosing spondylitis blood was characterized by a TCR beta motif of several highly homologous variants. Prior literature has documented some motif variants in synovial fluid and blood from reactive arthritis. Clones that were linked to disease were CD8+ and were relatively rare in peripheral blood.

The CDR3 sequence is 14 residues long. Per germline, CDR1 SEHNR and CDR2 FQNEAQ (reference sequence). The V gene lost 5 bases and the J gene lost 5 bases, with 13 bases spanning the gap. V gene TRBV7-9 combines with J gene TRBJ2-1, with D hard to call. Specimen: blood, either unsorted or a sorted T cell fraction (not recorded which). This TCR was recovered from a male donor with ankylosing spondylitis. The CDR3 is CASSPYRVDNEQFF. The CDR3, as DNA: TGTGCCAGCAGCCCCTACCGGGTAGACAATGAGCAGTTCTTC.